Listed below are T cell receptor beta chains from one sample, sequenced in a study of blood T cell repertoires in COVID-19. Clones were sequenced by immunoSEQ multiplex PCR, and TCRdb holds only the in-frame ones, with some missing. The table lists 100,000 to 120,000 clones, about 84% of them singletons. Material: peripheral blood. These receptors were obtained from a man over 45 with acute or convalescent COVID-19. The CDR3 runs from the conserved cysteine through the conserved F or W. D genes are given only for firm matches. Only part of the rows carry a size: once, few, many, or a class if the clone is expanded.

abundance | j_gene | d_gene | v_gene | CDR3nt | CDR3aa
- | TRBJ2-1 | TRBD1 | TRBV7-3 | TGTGCCAGCAGCTCCGGGACAGGGGTGCTAAATGAGCAGTTCTTC | CASSSGTGVLNEQFF
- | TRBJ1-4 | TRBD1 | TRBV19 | TGTGCCAGTAGTTCCCGACAGGGGGCTTCTGAAAAACTGTTTTTT | CASSSRQGASEKLFF
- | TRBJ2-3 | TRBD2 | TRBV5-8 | TGTGCCAGCAGCTTGGGGACTAGCGGGCACACAGATACGCAGTATTTT | CASSLGTSGHTDTQYF
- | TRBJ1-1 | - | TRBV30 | TGTGCCTGGAGTGACAGTTCGTCTGAAGCTTTCTTT | CAWSDSSSEAFF
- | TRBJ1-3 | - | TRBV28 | TGTGCCAGCAGTTTAGTCAGTTTCCGGGGGAACCTCTCTGGAAACACCATATATTTT | CASSLVSFRGNLSGNTIYF
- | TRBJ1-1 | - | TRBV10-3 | TGTGCCATCAGGAGGGACAACCTGAACACTGAAGCTTTCTTT | CAIRRDNLNTEAFF
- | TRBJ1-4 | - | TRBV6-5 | TGTGCCAGCTCTCACAGGGATAATGAAAAACTGTTTTTT | CASSHRDNEKLFF
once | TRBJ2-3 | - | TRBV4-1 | TGCGCCAGCAGCCAAGCTAACTACCTAACAGATACGCAGTATTTT | CASSQANYLTDTQYF
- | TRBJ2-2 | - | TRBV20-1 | TGCAGTGCTAGTTCGGGGTCTAACACCGGGGAGCTGTTTTTT | CSASSGSNTGELFF
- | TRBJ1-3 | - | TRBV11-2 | TGTGCCAGCAGCTTAGCCTATGTCGGAAACACCATATATTTT | CASSLAYVGNTIYF
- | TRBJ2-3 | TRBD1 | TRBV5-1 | TGCGCCAGCAGCTTATCGGACAGGACCACAGATACGCAGTATTTT | CASSLSDRTTDTQYF
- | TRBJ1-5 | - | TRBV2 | TGTGCCAGCAGTGAAGGTCCTAAAGGCAATCAGCCCCAGCATTTT | CASSEGPKGNQPQHF
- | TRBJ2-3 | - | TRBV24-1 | TGTGCCACCAGTGATTTTCTCGTAGGGGAGGCAGATACGCAGTATTTT | CATSDFLVGEADTQYF
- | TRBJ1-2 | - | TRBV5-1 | TGCGCCAGCACGACAGGAGGCTATGGCTACACCTTC | CASTTGGYGYTF
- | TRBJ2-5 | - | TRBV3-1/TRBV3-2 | TGTGCCAGCAGCCAAGCTACGGAGACCCAGTACTTC | CASSQATETQYF
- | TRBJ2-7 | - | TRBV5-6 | TGTGCCAGCAGCTTGGCCGGAGTCCCCTACGAGCAGTACTTC | CASSLAGVPYEQYF
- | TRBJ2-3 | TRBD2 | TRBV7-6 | TGTGCCAGCAGCCCAAGGACTAGCGGGGGGAGCACAGATACGCAGTATTTT | CASSPRTSGGSTDTQYF
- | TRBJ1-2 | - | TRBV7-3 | TGTGCCAGCAGCCAAACCGGTTACGATGGCTACACCTTC | CASSQTGYDGYTF
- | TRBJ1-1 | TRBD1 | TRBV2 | TGTGCCAGCAGGTCCCAGGGGGGCGGCGGTGAAGCTTTCTTT | CASRSQGGGGEAFF
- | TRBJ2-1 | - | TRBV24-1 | TGTGCCACCAGTGATTCCCGGGGAACTGGATGGCTGTTCTTC | CATSDSRGTGWLFF
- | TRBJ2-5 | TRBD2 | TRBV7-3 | TGTGCCAGCAGCTTAGGGACTAGCTCTTCTTCACAAGAGACCCAGTACTTC | CASSLGTSSSSQETQYF
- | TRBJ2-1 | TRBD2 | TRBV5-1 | TGCGCCAGCAGCCTAGGAGCGGGGGGGCCGGCGGACAATGAGCAGTTCTTC | CASSLGAGGPADNEQFF
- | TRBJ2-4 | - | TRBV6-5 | TGTGCCAGCAGTTCACTAGCCAAAAACATTCAGTACTTC | CASSSLAKNIQYF
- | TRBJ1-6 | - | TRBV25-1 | TGTGCCAGCAGTGACACAGGGCCCTTTAATTCACCCCTCCACTTT | CASSDTGPFNSPLHF
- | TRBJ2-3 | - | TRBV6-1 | TGTGCCAGCAGGGAAGGGGGGCCCTTCCTTCACACAGATACGCAGTATTTT | CASREGGPFLHTDTQYF
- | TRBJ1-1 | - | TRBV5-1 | TGCGCCAGCAGCTTGGGACAGGTAATGAACACTGAAGCTTTCTTT | CASSLGQVMNTEAFF